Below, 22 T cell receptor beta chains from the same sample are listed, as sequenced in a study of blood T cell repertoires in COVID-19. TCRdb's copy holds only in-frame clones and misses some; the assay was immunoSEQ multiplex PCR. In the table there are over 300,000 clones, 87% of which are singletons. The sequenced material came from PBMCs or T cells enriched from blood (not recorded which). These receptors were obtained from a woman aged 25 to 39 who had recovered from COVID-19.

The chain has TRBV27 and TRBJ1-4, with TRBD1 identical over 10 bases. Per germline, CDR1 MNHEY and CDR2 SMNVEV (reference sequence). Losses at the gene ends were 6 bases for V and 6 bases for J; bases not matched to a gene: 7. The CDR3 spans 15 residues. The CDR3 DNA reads TGTGCCAGCAGCCGAGATGACAGGGGGCATGAAAAACTGTTTTTT. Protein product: CASSRDDRGHEKLFF.

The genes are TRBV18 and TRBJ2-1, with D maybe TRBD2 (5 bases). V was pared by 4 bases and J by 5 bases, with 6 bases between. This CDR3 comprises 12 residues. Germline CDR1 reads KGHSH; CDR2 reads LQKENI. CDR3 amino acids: CASSLRDNEQFF. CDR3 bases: TGTGCCAGCTCACTGCGGGACAATGAGCAGTTCTTC. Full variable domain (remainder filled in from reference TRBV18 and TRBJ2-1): NAGVMQNPRHLVRRRGQEARLRCSPMKGHSHVYWYRQLPEEGLKFMVYLQKENIIDESGMPKERFSAEFPKEGPSILRIQQVVRGDSAAYFCASSLRDNEQFFGPGTRLTVL.

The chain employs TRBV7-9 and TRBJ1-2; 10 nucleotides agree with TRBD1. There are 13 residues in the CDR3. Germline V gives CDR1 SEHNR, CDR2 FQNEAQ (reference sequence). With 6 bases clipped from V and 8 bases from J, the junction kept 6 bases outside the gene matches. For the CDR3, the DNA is TGTGCCAGCAGACCGGACAGGGGGTCGGGCTACACCTTC. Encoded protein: CASRPDRGSGYTF.

CDR3 DNA: TGCGCCAGCAGTCCCAGCGGGGACACAGATACGCAGTATTTT. It codes for CASSPSGDTDTQYF. J is TRBJ2-3 and V is TRBV10-1, with 7 bases aligning to TRBD2. J lost 2 bases, V lost 5 bases, and 4 bases had no gene match. The CDR3 sequence is 14 residues long. Germline CDR1 is WNHNN and CDR2 is SYGVQD (reference sequence).

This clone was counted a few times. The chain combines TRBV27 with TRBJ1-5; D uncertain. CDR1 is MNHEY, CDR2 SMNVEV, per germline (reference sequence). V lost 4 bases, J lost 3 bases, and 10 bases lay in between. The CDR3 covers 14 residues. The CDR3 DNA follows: TGTGCCAGCAGTTCGGGAGCCCCCAATCAGCCCCAGCATTTT. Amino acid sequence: CASSSGAPNQPQHF.

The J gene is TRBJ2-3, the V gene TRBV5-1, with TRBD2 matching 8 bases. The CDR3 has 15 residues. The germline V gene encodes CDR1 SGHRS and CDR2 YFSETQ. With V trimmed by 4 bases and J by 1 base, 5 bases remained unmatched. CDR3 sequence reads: CASSPPSGRTDTQYF. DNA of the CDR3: TGCGCCAGCAGCCCACCTAGCGGGCGCACAGATACGCAGTATTTT. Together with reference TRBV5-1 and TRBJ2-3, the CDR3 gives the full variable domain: KAGVTQTPRYLIKTRGQQVTLSCSPISGHRSVSWYQQTPGQGLQFLFEYFSETQRNKGNFPGRFSGRQFSNSRSEMNVSTLELGDSALYLCASSPPSGRTDTQYFGPGTRLTVL.

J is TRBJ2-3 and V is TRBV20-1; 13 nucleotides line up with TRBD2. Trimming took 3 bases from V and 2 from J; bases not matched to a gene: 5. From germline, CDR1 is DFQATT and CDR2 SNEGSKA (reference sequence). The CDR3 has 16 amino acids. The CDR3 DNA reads TGCAGTGCTAGTCCAGGGACTAGCGGGGCCACAGATACGCAGTATTTT. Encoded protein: CSASPGTSGATDTQYF.

The CDR3 DNA reads as TGTGCCAGCTCCGCAGGGGGCGGGGAGACCCAGTACTTC. This encodes CASSAGGGETQYF. The chain uses TRBV18 and TRBJ2-5, with 8 nucleotides matching TRBD1. The V gene end was trimmed by 6 bases and the J gene end by 5 bases; junction bases not matched to a gene: 5. The CDR3 consists of 13 residues. Germline loops: CDR1 KGHSH, CDR2 LQKENI.

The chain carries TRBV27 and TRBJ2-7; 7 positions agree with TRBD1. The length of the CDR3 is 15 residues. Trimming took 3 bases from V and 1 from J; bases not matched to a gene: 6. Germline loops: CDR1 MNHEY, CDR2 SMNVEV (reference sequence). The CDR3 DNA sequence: TGTGCCAGCAGTTTTCAGGCAGGGGGATCCTACGAGCAGTACTTC. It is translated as CASSFQAGGSYEQYF.

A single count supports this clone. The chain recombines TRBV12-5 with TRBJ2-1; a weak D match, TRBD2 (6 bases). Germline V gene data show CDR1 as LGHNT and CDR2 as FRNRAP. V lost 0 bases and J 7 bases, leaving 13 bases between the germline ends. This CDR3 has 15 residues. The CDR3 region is CASGLVRARGNEQFF. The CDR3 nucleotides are TGTGCTAGTGGTTTGGTACGGGCCCGGGGGAATGAGCAGTTCTTC.

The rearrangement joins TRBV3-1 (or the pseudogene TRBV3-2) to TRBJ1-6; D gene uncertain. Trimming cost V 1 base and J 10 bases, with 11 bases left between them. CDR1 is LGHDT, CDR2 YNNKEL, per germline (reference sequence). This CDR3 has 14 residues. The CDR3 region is CASSQVGGRSPLHF. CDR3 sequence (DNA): TGTGCCAGCAGCCAAGTTGGAGGGAGATCACCCCTCCACTTT.

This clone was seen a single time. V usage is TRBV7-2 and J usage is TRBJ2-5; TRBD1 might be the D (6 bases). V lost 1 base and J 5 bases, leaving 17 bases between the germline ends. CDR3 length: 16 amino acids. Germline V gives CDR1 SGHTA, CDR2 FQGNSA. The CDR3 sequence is CASSLGSGWGPETQYF. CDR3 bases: TGTGCCAGCAGCTTAGGCTCGGGGTGGGGGCCGGAGACCCAGTACTTC.

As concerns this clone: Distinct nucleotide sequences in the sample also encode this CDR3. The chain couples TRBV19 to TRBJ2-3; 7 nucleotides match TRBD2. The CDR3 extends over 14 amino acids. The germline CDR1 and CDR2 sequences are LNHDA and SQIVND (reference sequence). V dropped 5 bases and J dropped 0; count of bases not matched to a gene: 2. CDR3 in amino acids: CASSFSGSTDTQYF. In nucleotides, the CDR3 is TGTGCCAGTAGTTTTAGCGGGAGCACAGATACGCAGTATTTT. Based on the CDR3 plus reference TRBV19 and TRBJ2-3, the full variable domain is DGGITQSPKYLFRKEGQNVTLSCEQNLNHDAMYWYRQDPGQGLRLIYYSQIVNDFQKGDIAEGYSVSREKKESFPLTVTSAQKNPTAFYLCASSFSGSTDTQYFGPGTRLTVL.

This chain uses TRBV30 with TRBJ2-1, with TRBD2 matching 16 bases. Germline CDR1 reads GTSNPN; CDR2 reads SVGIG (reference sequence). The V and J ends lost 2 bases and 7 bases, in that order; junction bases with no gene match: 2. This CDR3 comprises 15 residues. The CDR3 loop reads CAWSTGLAGGNEQFF. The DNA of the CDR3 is TGTGCCTGGAGTACGGGACTAGCGGGGGGGAATGAGCAGTTCTTC.

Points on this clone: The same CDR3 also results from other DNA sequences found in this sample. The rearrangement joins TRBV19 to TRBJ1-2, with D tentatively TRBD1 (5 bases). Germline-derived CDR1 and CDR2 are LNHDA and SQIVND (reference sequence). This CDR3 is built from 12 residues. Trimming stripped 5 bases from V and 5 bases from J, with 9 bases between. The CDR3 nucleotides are TGTGCCAGTAGTCAGGGACTATATGGCTACACCTTC. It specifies CASSQGLYGYTF. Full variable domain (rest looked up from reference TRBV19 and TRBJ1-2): DGGITQSPKYLFRKEGQNVTLSCEQNLNHDAMYWYRQDPGQGLRLIYYSQIVNDFQKGDIAEGYSVSREKKESFPLTVTSAQKNPTAFYLCASSQGLYGYTFGSGTRLTVV.

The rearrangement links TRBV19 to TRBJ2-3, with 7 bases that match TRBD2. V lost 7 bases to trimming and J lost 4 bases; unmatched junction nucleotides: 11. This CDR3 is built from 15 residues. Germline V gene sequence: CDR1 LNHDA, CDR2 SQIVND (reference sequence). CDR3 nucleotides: TGTGCCAGTACTAGTTGGGCGGGGGAACCAGATACGCAGTATTTT. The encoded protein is CASTSWAGEPDTQYF.

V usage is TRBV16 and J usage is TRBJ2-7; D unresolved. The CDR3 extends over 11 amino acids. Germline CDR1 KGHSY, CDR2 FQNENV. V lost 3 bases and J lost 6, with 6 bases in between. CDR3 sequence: CASSHGSEQYF. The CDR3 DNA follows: TGTGCCAGCAGCCACGGTAGCGAGCAGTACTTC.

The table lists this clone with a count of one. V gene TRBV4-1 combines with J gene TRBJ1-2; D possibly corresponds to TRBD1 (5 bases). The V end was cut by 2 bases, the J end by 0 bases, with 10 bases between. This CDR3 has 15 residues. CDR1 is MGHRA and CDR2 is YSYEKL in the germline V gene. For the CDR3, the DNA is TGCGCCAGCAGCCAAACAGGTGTCGCTAACTATGGCTACACCTTC. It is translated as CASSQTGVANYGYTF.

The CDR3 nucleotides read TGTGCCAGCTCACCCTCGAGAGAGGGAGGCTATGGCTACACCTTC. Amino acids: CASSPSREGGYGYTF. The chain links TRBV18 to TRBJ1-2, with D uncertain. CDR1 is KGHSH and CDR2 is LQKENI in the germline V gene. V was clipped by 3 bases and J by 4 bases, with 15 bases between them. The CDR3 runs to 15 residues. Combining the CDR3 with reference TRBV18 and TRBJ1-2 gives the whole variable domain NAGVMQNPRHLVRRRGQEARLRCSPMKGHSHVYWYRQLPEEGLKFMVYLQKENIIDESGMPKERFSAEFPKEGPSILRIQQVVRGDSAAYFCASSPSREGGYGYTFGSGTRLTVV.

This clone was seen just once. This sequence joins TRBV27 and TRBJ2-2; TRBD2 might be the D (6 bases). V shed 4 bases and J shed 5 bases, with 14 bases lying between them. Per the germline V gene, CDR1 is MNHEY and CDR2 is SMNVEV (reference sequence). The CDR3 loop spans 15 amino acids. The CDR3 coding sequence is TGTGCCAGCAGTTATCGGACTACTCGAACCGGGGAGCTGTTTTTT. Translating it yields CASSYRTTRTGELFF.

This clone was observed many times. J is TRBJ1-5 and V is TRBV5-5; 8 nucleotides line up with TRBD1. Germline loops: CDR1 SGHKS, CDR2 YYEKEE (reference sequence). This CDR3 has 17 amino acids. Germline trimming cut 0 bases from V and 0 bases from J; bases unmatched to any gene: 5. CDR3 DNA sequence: TGTGCCAGCAGCTTGGGATGGCAGGGGGCTAGCAATCAGCCCCAGCATTTT. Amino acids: CASSLGWQGASNQPQHF.

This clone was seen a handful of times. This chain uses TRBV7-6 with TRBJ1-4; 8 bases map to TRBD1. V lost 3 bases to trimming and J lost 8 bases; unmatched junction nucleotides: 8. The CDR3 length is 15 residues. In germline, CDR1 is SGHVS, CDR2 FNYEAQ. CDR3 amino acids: CASSFSGGAREKLFF. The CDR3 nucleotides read TGTGCCAGCAGCTTCTCAGGGGGCGCGAGGGAAAAACTGTTTTTT.